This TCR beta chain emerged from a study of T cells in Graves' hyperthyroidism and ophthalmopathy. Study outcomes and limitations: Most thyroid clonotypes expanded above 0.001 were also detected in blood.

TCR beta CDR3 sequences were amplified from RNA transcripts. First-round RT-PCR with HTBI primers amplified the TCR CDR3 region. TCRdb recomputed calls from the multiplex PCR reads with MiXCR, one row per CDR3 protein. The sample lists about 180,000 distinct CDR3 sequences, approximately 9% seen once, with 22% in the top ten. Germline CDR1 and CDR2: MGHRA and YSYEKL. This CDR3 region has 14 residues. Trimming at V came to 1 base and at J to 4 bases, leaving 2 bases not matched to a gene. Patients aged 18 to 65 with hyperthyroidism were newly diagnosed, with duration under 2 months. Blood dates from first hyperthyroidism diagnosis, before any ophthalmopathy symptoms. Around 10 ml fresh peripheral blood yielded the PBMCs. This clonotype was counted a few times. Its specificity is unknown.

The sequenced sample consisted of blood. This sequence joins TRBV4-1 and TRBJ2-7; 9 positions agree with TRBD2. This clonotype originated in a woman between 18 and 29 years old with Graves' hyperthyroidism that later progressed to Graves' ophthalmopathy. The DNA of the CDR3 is TGCGCCAGCAGCCAAGCCCTAGCGGGGTACGAGCAGTACTTC. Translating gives CASSQALAGYEQYF.